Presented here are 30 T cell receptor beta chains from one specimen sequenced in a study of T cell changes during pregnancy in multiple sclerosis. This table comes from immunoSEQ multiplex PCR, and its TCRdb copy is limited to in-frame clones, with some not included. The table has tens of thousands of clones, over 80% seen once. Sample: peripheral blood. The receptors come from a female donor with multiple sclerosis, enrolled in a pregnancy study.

CDR3 coding DNA: TGTGCCAGCAGTTACTCGAGCAGCCGACCCTCCTACGAGCAGTACTTC. Translating it yields CASSYSSSRPSYEQYF. The gene calls are TRBV6-5 and TRBJ2-7; no clear D gene. The CDR3 sequence is 16 residues long. The germline CDR1 and CDR2 sequences are MNHEY and SVGAGI. With 0 bases removed from V and 0 bases from J, the gap between germline ends came to 12 bases.

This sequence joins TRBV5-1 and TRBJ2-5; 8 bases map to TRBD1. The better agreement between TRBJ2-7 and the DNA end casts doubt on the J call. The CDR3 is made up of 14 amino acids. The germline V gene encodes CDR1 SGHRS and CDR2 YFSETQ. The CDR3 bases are TGCGCCAGCAGCCCTGGACAGGGTGCGTCCGAGCAGTACTTC. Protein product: CASSPGQGASEQYF.

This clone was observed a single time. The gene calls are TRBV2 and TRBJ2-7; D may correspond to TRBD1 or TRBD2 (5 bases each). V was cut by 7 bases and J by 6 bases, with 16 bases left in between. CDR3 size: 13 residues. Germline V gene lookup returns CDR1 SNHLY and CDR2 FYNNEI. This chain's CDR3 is CASTKGTPGEQYF. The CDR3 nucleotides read TGTGCCAGCACCAAGGGGACCCCTGGCGAGCAGTACTTC.

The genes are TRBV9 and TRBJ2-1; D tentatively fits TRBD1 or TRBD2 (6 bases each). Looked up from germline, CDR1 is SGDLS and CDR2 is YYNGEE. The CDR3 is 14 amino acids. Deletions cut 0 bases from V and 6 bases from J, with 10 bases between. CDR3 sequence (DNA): TGTGCCAGCAGCGTAGGGCCGGGGGCCAATGAGCAGTTCTTC. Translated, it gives CASSVGPGANEQFF.

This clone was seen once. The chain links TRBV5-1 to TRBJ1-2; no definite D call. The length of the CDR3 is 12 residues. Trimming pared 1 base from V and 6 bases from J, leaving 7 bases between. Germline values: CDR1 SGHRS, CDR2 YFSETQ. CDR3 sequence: CASSLQGNGYTF. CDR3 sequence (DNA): TGCGCCAGCAGCTTGCAAGGGAATGGCTACACCTTC.

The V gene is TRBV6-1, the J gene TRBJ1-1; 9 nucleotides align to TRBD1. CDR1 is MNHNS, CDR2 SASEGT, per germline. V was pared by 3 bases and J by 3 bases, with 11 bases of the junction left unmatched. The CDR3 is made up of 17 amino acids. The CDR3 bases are TGTGCCAGCAGTGAGCCCTTTAACAGGGGGCCGGACACTGAAGCTTTCTTT. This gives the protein CASSEPFNRGPDTEAFF.

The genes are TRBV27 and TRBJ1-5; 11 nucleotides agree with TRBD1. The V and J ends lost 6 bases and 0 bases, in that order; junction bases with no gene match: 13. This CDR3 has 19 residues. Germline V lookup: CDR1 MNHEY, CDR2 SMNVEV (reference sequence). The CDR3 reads CASRFGTGGSRLSNQPQHF. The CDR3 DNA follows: TGTGCCAGCAGGTTTGGGACAGGGGGTTCAAGACTTAGCAATCAGCCCCAGCATTTT.

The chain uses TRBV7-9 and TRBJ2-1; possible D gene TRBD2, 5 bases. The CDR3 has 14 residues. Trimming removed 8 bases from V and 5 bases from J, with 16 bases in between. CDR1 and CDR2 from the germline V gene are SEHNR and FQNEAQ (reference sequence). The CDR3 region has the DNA TGTGCCAGCGACCCGGGCCTCGGGGACAATGAGCAGTTCTTC. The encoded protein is CASDPGLGDNEQFF.

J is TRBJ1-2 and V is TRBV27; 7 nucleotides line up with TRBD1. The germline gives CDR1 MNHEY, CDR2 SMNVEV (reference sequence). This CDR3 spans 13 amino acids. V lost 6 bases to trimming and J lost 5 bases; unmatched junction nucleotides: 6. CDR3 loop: CASRRQGGYGYTF. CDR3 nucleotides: TGTGCCAGCAGGAGACAGGGAGGTTATGGCTACACCTTC.

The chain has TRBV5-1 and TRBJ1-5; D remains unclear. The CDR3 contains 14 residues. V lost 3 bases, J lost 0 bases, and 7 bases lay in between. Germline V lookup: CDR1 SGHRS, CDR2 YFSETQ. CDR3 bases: TGCGCCAGCAGCTGGGGAGATAGCAATCAGCCCCAGCATTTT. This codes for CASSWGDSNQPQHF.

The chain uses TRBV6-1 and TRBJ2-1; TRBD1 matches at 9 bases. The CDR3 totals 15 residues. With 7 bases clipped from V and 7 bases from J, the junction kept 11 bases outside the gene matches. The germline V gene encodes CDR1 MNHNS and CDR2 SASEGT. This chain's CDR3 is CASTYRDRAFNEQFF. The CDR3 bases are TGTGCCAGCACATACCGGGACAGGGCCTTTAATGAGCAGTTCTTC.

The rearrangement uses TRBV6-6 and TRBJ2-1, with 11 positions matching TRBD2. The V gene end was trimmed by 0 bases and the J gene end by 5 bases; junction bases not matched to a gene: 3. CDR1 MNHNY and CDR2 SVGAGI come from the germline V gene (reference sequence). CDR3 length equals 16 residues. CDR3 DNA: TGTGCCAGCAGTTACTCCGTAGCGGGAGGGCACAATGAGCAGTTCTTC. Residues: CASSYSVAGGHNEQFF.

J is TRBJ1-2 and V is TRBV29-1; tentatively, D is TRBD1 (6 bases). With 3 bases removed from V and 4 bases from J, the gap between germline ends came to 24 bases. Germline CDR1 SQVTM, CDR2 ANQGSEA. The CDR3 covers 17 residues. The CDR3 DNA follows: TGCAGCGTTGAGAACTCCGGGAGGCAGGGGCTTGTCTATGGCTACACCTTC. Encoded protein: CSVENSGRQGLVYGYTF.

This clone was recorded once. Here the CDR3 DNA reads TGTGCCAGCAGCATTCCCTGGGACCCCGGGGAGCAGTACTTC. This translates into CASSIPWDPGEQYF. The genes are TRBV11-2 and TRBJ2-7, with D possibly called TRBD1 or TRBD2 (5 bases each). Deletions cut 5 bases from V and 7 bases from J, with 18 bases between. The germline V gene has CDR1 SGHAT and CDR2 FQNNGV. This CDR3 contains 14 residues.

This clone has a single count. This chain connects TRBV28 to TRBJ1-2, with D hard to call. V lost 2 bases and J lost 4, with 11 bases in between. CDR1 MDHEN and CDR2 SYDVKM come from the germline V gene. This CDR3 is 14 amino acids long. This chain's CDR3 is CASSLEGLGYGYTF. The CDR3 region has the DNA TGTGCCAGCAGTTTAGAAGGGCTCGGCTATGGCTACACCTTC.

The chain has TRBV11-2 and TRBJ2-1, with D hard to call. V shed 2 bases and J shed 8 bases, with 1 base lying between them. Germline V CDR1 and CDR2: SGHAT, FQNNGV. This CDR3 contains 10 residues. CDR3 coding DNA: TGTGCCAGCAGCTTATATGAGCAGTTCTTC. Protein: CASSLYEQFF. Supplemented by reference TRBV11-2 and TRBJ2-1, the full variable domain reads EAGVAQSPRYKIIEKRQSVAFWCNPISGHATLYWYQQILGQGPKLLIQFQNNGVVDDSQLPKDRFSAERLKGVDSTLKIQPAKLEDSAVYLCASSLYEQFFGPGTRLTVL.

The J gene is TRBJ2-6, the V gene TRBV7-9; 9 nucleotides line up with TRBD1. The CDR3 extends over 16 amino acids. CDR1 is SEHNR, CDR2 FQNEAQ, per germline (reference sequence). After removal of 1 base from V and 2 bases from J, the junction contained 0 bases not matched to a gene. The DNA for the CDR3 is TGTGCCAGCAGCTTAGGGGACAGGGCTGGGGCCAACGTCCTGACTTTC. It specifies CASSLGDRAGANVLTF.

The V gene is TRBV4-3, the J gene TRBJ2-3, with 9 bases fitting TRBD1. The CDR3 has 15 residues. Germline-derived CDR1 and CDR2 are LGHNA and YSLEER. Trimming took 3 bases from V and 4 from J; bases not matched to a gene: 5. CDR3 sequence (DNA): TGCGCCAGCAGCCAGAACCGACAGGGGGCAGATACGCAGTATTTT. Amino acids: CASSQNRQGADTQYF.

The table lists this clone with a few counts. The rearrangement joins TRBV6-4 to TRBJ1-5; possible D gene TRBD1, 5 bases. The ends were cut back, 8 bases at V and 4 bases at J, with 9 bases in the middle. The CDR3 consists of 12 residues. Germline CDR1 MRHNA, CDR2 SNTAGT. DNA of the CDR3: TGTGCCAGCGGGACGCTAAATCAGCCCCAGCATTTT. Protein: CASGTLNQPQHF.

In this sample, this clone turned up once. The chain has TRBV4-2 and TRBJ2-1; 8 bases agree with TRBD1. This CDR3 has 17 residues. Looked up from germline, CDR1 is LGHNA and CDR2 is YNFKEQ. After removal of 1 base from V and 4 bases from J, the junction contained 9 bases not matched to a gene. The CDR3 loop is CASSQGLPGQAYNEQFF. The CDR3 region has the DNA TGTGCCAGCAGCCAAGGACTTCCGGGACAGGCATACAATGAGCAGTTCTTC.

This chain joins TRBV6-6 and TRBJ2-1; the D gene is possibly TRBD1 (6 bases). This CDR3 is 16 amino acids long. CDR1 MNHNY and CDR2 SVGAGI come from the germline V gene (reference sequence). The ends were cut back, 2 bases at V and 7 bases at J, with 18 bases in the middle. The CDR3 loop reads CASSYPPGAAPNEQFF. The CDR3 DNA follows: TGTGCCAGCAGTTACCCCCCAGGGGCGGCCCCGAATGAGCAGTTCTTC.

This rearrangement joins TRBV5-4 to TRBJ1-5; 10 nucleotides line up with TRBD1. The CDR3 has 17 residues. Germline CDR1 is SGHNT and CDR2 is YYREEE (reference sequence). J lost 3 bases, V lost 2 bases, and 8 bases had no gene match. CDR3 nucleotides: TGTGCCAGCAGCTTAATGAGAGGACAGGGGGACAATCAGCCCCAGCATTTT. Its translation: CASSLMRGQGDNQPQHF.

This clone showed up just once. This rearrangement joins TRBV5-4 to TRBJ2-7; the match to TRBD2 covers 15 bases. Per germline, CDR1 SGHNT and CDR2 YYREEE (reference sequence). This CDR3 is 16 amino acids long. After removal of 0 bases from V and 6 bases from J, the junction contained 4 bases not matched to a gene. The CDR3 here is CASSLAGLAGGPEQYF. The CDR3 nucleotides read TGTGCCAGCAGCTTGGCGGGACTAGCGGGAGGACCCGAGCAGTACTTC.

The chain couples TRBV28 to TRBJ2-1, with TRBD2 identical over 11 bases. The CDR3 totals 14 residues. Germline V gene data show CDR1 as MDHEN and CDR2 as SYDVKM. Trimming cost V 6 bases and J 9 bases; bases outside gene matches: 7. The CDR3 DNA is TGTGCCAGCAGCGGGGATAGCGGGAGGGCTGAGCAGTTCTTC. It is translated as CASSGDSGRAEQFF. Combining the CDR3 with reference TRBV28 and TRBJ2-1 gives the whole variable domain DVKVTQSSRYLVKRTGEKVFLECVQDMDHENMFWYRQDPGLGLRLIYFSYDVKMKEKGDIPEGYSVSREKKERFSLILESASTNQTSMYLCASSGDSGRAEQFFGPGTRLTVL.

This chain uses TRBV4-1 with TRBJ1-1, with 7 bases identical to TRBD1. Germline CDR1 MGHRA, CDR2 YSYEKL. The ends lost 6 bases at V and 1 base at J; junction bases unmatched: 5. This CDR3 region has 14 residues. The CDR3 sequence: CASSPAGGNTEAFF. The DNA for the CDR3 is TGCGCCAGCAGTCCTGCAGGGGGGAACACTGAAGCTTTCTTT.

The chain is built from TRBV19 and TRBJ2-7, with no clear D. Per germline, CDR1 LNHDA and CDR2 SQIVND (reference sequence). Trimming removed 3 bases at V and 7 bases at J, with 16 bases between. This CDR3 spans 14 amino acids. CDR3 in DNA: TGTGCCAGTAGTATTATCGCTGAGGCTGGTGAGCAGTACTTC. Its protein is CASSIIAEAGEQYF.

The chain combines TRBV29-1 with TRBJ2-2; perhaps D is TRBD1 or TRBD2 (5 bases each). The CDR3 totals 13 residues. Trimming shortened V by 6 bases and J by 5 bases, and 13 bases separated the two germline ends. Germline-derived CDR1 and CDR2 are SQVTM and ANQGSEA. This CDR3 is CSVGVIQTGELFF. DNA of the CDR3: TGCAGCGTGGGGGTAATTCAGACCGGGGAGCTGTTTTTT.

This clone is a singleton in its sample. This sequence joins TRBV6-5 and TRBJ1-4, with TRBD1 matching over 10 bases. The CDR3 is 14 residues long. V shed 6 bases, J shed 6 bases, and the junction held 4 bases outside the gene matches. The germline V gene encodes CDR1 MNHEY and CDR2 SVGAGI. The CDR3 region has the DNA TGTGCCAGCAGAAAGGACAGGGGGTATGAAAAACTGTTTTTT. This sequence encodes CASRKDRGYEKLFF.

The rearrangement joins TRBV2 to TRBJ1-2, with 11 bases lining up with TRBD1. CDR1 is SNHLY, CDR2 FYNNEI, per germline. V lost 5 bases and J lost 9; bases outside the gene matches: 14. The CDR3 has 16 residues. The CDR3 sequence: CASSRDRGTQDGSYTF. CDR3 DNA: TGTGCCAGCAGTAGGGACAGGGGGACCCAGGACGGGAGCTACACCTTC.

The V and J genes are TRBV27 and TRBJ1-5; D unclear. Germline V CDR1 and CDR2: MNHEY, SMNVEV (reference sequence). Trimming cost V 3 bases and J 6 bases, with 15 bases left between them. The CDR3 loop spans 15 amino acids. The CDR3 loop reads CASSFLGQTGQPQHF. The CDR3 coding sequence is TGTGCCAGCAGTTTCTTAGGGCAGACTGGTCAGCCCCAGCATTTT.